The rows below give T cell receptor beta chains drawn from one sample of a study of OX40 agonist ivuxolimab in advanced cancers. Clones were read by immunoSEQ multiplex PCR, and TCRdb kept only the in-frame ones, dropping some. The table has 60,000 or so clones, 86% seen once. The material sequenced was CD4+ or CD8+ T cells sorted from blood, taken in a trial of the OX40 agonist ivuxolimab. Receptor source: an adult with an advanced solid tumor such as melanoma, head and neck, liver or kidney cancer. CDR3s include the opening cysteine and the closing phenylalanine or tryptophan. A D gene is named only where the DNA matches it firmly. Some rows have no size entry. The others give once, few or many, or a class for an expanded clone.

clone_size	v_call	j_call	d_call	cdr3_aa	cdr3_nt
-	TRBV6-1	TRBJ1-4	-	CASSEGTLFGNEKLFF	TGTGCCAGCAGTGAGGGGACCCTATTCGGTAATGAAAAACTGTTTTTT
-	TRBV7-8	TRBJ2-7	-	CASSYLSTVNKSYEQYF	TGTGCCAGCAGCTACCTATCTACAGTAAATAAGTCCTACGAGCAGTACTTC
few	TRBV5-1	TRBJ2-5	TRBD2	CASSAITSEAETQYF	TGCGCCAGCAGCGCGATAACTAGCGAAGCAGAGACCCAGTACTTC
-	TRBV29-1	TRBJ1-6	-	CSVRTVGDNSPLHF	TGCAGCGTTAGGACCGTGGGGGATAATTCACCCCTCCACTTT
-	TRBV15	TRBJ2-7	-	CATSTRYSNEQYF	TGTGCCACCAGCACCCGCTATTCGAACGAGCAGTACTTC
-	TRBV7-9	TRBJ2-7	TRBD2	CASRFLAGESYEQYF	TGTGCCAGCAGGTTTCTAGCGGGAGAGTCTTACGAGCAGTACTTC
-	TRBV2	TRBJ1-4	-	CASSEQGLSNEKLFF	TGTGCCAGCAGTGAACAGGGGCTTAGTAATGAAAAACTGTTTTTT
once	TRBV27	TRBJ1-1	TRBD1	CASSKTGGITEAFF	TGTGCCAGCAGTAAAACAGGGGGAATCACTGAAGCTTTCTTT
-	TRBV2	TRBJ1-1	TRBD1	CASSFLQGAGTEAFF	TGTGCCAGCAGTTTCCTACAGGGGGCAGGCACTGAAGCTTTCTTT
-	TRBV5-1	TRBJ1-1	-	CASSLRGREAFF	TGCGCCAGCAGCTTGCGTGGAAGAGAAGCTTTCTTT
-	TRBV29-1	TRBJ2-7	TRBD2	CSVDGTSGSYEQYF	TGCAGCGTCGACGGGACTAGCGGGAGTTACGAGCAGTACTTC
once	TRBV4-2	TRBJ2-5	-	CASSQVRGEETQYF	TGTGCCAGCAGCCAAGTGAGGGGAGAAGAGACCCAGTACTTC
once	TRBV6-5	TRBJ2-3	-	CATGTYTDTQYF	TGTGCCACCGGGACTTACACAGATACGCAGTATTTT
-	TRBV7-2	TRBJ2-3	TRBD1	CASSLGGQTDTQYF	TGTGCCAGCAGCCTAGGGGGACAGACAGATACGCAGTATTTT
-	TRBV11-2	TRBJ2-1	-	CASSLVSSYNEQFF	TGTGCCAGCAGCTTGGTCAGCTCCTACAATGAGCAGTTCTTC
-	TRBV11-2	TRBJ2-7	TRBD2	CASSPWTSGTDEQYF	TGTGCCAGCAGCCCCTGGACTAGCGGGACCGACGAGCAGTACTTC
-	TRBV5-1	TRBJ1-1	-	CASSSGQLDTEAFF	TGCGCCAGCAGTTCGGGTCAGCTAGACACTGAAGCTTTCTTT
once	TRBV27	TRBJ2-3	TRBD2	CASRMKGLAVTDTQYF	TGTGCCAGCAGGATGAAGGGACTAGCGGTCACAGATACGCAGTATTTT
-	TRBV11-2	TRBJ1-2	-	CASSFVYKGSNYGYTF	TGTGCCAGCAGCTTCGTGTATAAGGGTTCTAACTATGGCTACACCTTC
-	TRBV7-2	TRBJ2-1	TRBD2	CASRPSGGASYNEQFF	TGTGCCAGCAGACCCAGCGGGGGGGCCTCCTACAATGAGCAGTTCTTC
-	TRBV19	TRBJ2-5	-	CASRDQETQYF	TGTGCCAGCAGGGACCAAGAGACCCAGTACTTC
-	TRBV19	TRBJ2-7	-	CASSIGGTTTYEQYF	TGTGCCAGTAGTATAGGGGGGACAACTACCTACGAGCAGTACTTC
once	TRBV5-1	TRBJ1-2	-	CASSPQSENYGYTF	TGCGCCAGCAGCCCCCAGAGTGAGAACTATGGCTACACCTTC
few	TRBV6-5	TRBJ1-2	-	CATADEGYTF	TGTGCCACCGCCGACGAAGGCTACACCTTC
-	TRBV25-1	TRBJ2-1	-	CASSDSGHSYNEQFF	TGTGCCAGCAGTGATTCTGGGCACTCCTACAATGAGCAGTTCTTC
once	TRBV7-6	TRBJ2-1	TRBD2	CASSLGRLAGGPYNEQFF	TGTGCCAGCAGCTTAGGTCGACTAGCGGGGGGGCCCTACAATGAGCAGTTCTTC
-	TRBV29-1	TRBJ2-3	TRBD1	CSVERTGVTDTQYF	TGCAGCGTTGAACGGACAGGGGTCACAGATACGCAGTATTTT
few	TRBV6-1	TRBJ2-1	-	CASSEILGSYNEQFF	TGTGCCAGCAGTGAAATCCTCGGGAGCTACAATGAGCAGTTCTTC
-	TRBV28	TRBJ2-1	-	CASGISRGMASEQFF	TGTGCCAGCGGGATATCGAGGGGTATGGCGTCTGAGCAGTTCTTC
-	TRBV15	TRBJ1-1	-	CATSRDLVGEAFF	TGTGCCACCAGCAGAGACTTGGTGGGTGAAGCTTTCTTT
-	TRBV6-1	TRBJ1-2	-	CASGREVANYGYTF	TGTGCCAGCGGGAGGGAAGTCGCTAACTATGGCTACACCTTC